This T cell receptor (beta chain) was documented in a study of OX40 agonist ivuxolimab in advanced cancers. Study-level background: Across the patients, intravenous ivuxolimab was delivered every 2 weeks at 0.01 to 10 mg/kg. Prior anti-PD-1, anti-PD-L1 or anti-CTLA-4 therapy was allowed; 35% to 40% had some. Study results and limitations: The study found among the lowest clonal expansion in partial responders at 0.1-3.0 mg/kg.

The assay was immunoSEQ multiplex PCR, and TCRdb's table has in-frame clones only and misses some. The sample shows tens of thousands of clones, 91% of them seen only once. Patients who had autoimmune disease history or got systemic immunosuppression were left out. In regard to this clone: The antigen is unknown.

The CDR3 contains 14 residues. CDR1 SGDLS and CDR2 YYNGEE come from the germline V gene. Trimming shortened V by 2 bases and J by 4 bases, and 7 bases separated the two germline ends. This material consisted of CD4+ or CD8+ T cells sorted from blood, taken in a trial of the OX40 agonist ivuxolimab. This TCR was recovered from an adult with an advanced solid tumor such as melanoma, head and neck, liver or kidney cancer. The V call is TRBV9, the J call TRBJ2-6; D remains unclear. CDR3 protein: CASSVMSGANVLTF. The CDR3 nucleotides are TGTGCCAGCAGCGTCATGTCCGGGGCCAACGTCCTGACTTTC. Combining the CDR3 with reference TRBV9 and TRBJ2-6 gives the whole variable domain DSGVTQTPKHLITATGQRVTLRCSPRSGDLSVYWYQQSLDQGLQFLIQYYNGEERAKGNILERFSAQQFPDLHSELNLSSLELGDSALYFCASSVMSGANVLTFGAGSRLTVL.